Below are 23 T cell receptor beta chains sequenced from a single sample in a study of CD8+CD57+ T cells in acquired aplastic anemia. CDR3 and TCR beta VDJ profiling relied on genomic DNA as the template. A single record per CDR3 protein comes from TCRdb applying MiXCR to the reads. Found here are about 470,000 distinct CDR3 sequences, around 30% of them singletons; the top ten hold 0.82%. The patients chosen for sequencing had shown expansion of CD8+CD57+ cells (detected by flow cytometry). Sequencing was done on a sample of sorted CD4+, CD8+, or CD8+CD57+ T cells (not recorded which) from PBMCs. These receptors all stem from a human donor with aplastic anemia.

This clonotype was detected ten times or more. V gene TRBV19 combines with J gene TRBJ1-5; no reliable D call. The CDR3 extends over 14 amino acids. V shed 7 bases and J shed 2 bases, with 12 bases lying between them. Per germline, CDR1 LNHDA and CDR2 SQIVND (reference sequence). CDR3 nucleotides: TGTGCCAGTAACCGAGGGCAGGGCAATCAGCCCCAGCATTTT. Encoded protein: CASNRGQGNQPQHF.

This chain joins TRBV30 and TRBJ1-3, with a weak D call TRBD1 (5 bases). V was pared by 5 bases and J by 0 bases, with 11 bases between. This CDR3 contains 14 residues. The germline gives CDR1 GTSNPN, CDR2 SVGIG (reference sequence). The CDR3, as DNA: TGTGCCTGGTATCACAGGAACTCTGGAAACACCATATATTTT. Amino acid sequence: CAWYHRNSGNTIYF.

This clonotype is a singleton in its sample. The V and J genes are TRBV24-1 and TRBJ1-1, with 7 bases fitting TRBD1. Germline values: CDR1 KGHDR, CDR2 SFDVKD. Losses at the gene ends were 6 bases for V and 1 base for J; bases not matched to a gene: 13. CDR3 length: 17 amino acids. The CDR3 region has the DNA TGTGCCACCAGTCCCAGGGGGGCAGGGTCGGAGAACACTGAAGCTTTCTTT. This translates into CATSPRGAGSENTEAFF.

This clonotype was detected a few times. The rearrangement links TRBV2 to TRBJ1-6; a weak D match, TRBD1 (6 bases). This CDR3 comprises 14 residues. CDR1 and CDR2 (germline): SNHLY, FYNNEI. V was pared by 5 bases and J by 5 bases, with 10 bases between. Here the CDR3 DNA reads TGTGCCAGCAGTTTTTACAGGGATAATTCACCCCTCCACTTT. Translated, it gives CASSFYRDNSPLHF. Full variable domain (remainder filled in from reference TRBV2 and TRBJ1-6): EPEVTQTPSHQVTQMGQEVILRCVPISNHLYFYWYRQILGQKVEFLVSFYNNEISEKSEIFDDQFSVERPDGSNFTLKIRSTKLEDSAMYFCASSFYRDNSPLHFGNGTRLTVT.

Notes on this clonotype: The junction departs from germline at one end; a sequencing error may be responsible. The chain combines TRBV2 with TRBJ2-1; 12 bases align to TRBD2. The CDR3 covers 15 residues. Germline assignment: CDR1 SNHLY and CDR2 FYNNEI. CDR3: CVSRVLAGGPNEQFF. The DNA for the CDR3 is TGTGTCAGCAGGGTCCTAGCGGGGGGGCCTAATGAGCAGTTCTTC.

V usage is TRBV19 and J usage is TRBJ2-7, with a weak D call TRBD1 (5 bases). This CDR3 comprises 14 residues. Trimming removed 7 bases at V and 2 bases at J, with 15 bases between. Germline V gene data show CDR1 as LNHDA and CDR2 as SQIVND (reference sequence). The CDR3 reads CASIRDEYPYEQYF. The CDR3 nucleotides are TGTGCCAGTATCAGGGATGAGTATCCCTACGAGCAGTACTTC.

The chain is built from TRBV6-1 and TRBJ2-7; perhaps TRBD1 as D (6 bases). CDR1 and CDR2 from the germline V gene are MNHNS and SASEGT. V was pared by 7 bases and J by 0 bases, with 10 bases between. The CDR3 has 13 amino acids. CDR3 protein: CASTDRPSYEQYF. The CDR3 nucleotides are TGTGCCAGCACCGACAGGCCCTCCTACGAGCAGTACTTC.

With regard to this clonotype: It may be a read error: a sequence one base away is much more abundant. J is TRBJ2-1 and V is TRBV29-1, with TRBD2 identical over 10 bases. V was clipped by 7 bases and J by 9 bases; unmatched bases: 9. CDR3 length: 13 residues. CDR1 is SQVTM and CDR2 is ANQGSEA in the germline V gene. The CDR3 DNA follows: TGCAGCGCTCCGGGACTAGCGTTCGGTGAGCAGTTCTTC. This gives the protein CSAPGLAFGEQFF.

The V and J genes are TRBV19 and TRBJ1-1; D possibly corresponds to TRBD1 (5 bases). Trimming cost V 9 bases and J 0 bases, with 11 bases left between them. CDR3 length: 13 amino acids. Per the germline V gene, CDR1 is LNHDA and CDR2 is SQIVND (reference sequence). The CDR3 coding sequence is TGTGCCAGCGCGACAGCGATGAACACTGAAGCTTTCTTT. Translated: CASATAMNTEAFF. The full variable domain, rest sourced from reference TRBV19 and TRBJ1-1, is DGGITQSPKYLFRKEGQNVTLSCEQNLNHDAMYWYRQDPGQGLRLIYYSQIVNDFQKGDIAEGYSVSREKKESFPLTVTSAQKNPTAFYLCASATAMNTEAFFGQGTRLTVV.

The V call is TRBV19, the J call TRBJ2-5, with D possibly being TRBD2 (6 bases). The V end lost 7 bases, the J end lost 9 bases, and 21 bases lay between the germline ends. CDR1 is LNHDA, CDR2 SQIVND, per germline (reference sequence). This CDR3 is built from 14 residues. CDR3 sequence (DNA): TGTGCCAGTAACACCATGGAGGGCGGAGGGGCCCAGTACTTC. Translated, it gives CASNTMEGGGAQYF.

The chain links TRBV29-1 to TRBJ2-5; perhaps TRBD2 as D (7 bases). V was clipped by 4 bases and J by 5 bases, with 17 bases between them. The CDR3 is 14 amino acids. Looked up from germline, CDR1 is SQVTM and CDR2 is ANQGSEA. The CDR3 DNA is TGCAGCGTTGTAAGGGGGGGCAAGGGGGAGACCCAGTACTTC. Translating gives CSVVRGGKGETQYF. Full variable domain (rest looked up from reference TRBV29-1 and TRBJ2-5): SAVISQKPSRDICQRGTSLTIQCQVDSQVTMMFWYRQQPGQSLTLIATANQGSEATYESGFVIDKFPISRPNLTFSTLTVSNMSPEDSSIYLCSVVRGGKGETQYFGPGTRLLVL.

A few counts support this clonotype. The genes are TRBV25-1 and TRBJ1-1, with TRBD1 as a possible D gene (5 bases). CDR3 length: 13 residues. V gave up 6 bases and J gave up 3 bases, with 11 bases separating them. Germline CDR1 reads MGHDK; CDR2 reads SYGVNS. CDR3 loop: CASSKDRYTEAFF. The CDR3 DNA reads as TGTGCCAGCAGCAAAGACAGATACACTGAAGCTTTCTTT.

The chain combines TRBV28 with TRBJ1-5; the D is unclear. The CDR3 loop spans 16 amino acids. Trimming removed 5 bases from V and 1 base from J, with 15 bases in between. Germline assignment: CDR1 MDHEN and CDR2 SYDVKM. The CDR3 region is CASSPLNRVSNQPQHF. DNA of the CDR3: TGTGCCAGCAGTCCATTGAATAGGGTGAGCAATCAGCCCCAGCATTTT.

CDR3 DNA sequence: TGTGCCAGTAGTATAGATTCCCCAACAGGTCTCTTTCCCCAGCATTTT. It specifies CASSIDSPTGLFPQHF. V gene TRBV19 combines with J gene TRBJ1-5; possible D gene TRBD1, 5 bases. Trimming removed 0 bases from V and 10 bases from J, with 19 bases in between. Germline lookup yields CDR1 LNHDA and CDR2 SQIVND (reference sequence). This CDR3 has 16 residues. The whole variable domain, filled in from reference TRBV19 and TRBJ1-5, reads DGGITQSPKYLFRKEGQNVTLSCEQNLNHDAMYWYRQDPGQGLRLIYYSQIVNDFQKGDIAEGYSVSREKKESFPLTVTSAQKNPTAFYLCASSIDSPTGLFPQHFGDGTRLSIL.

The chain has TRBV29-1 and TRBJ2-1; 8 bases line up with TRBD2. The CDR3 covers 14 residues. CDR1 is SQVTM and CDR2 is ANQGSEA in the germline V gene. CDR3 DNA: TGCAGTGTTCATAGCGGGGACGTTAGAAATGAGCAGTTCTTC. It is translated as CSVHSGDVRNEQFF.

This clonotype was seen many times. The chain carries TRBV9 and TRBJ2-1; D gene ambiguous. Germline CDR1 SGDLS, CDR2 YYNGEE. The CDR3 is 11 residues long. V lost 0 bases to trimming and J lost 8 bases, with 3 bases between them. CDR3 protein: CASSVADEQFF. The CDR3 DNA reads as TGTGCCAGCAGCGTAGCCGATGAGCAGTTCTTC.

This clonotype was observed a few times. J is TRBJ1-2 and V is TRBV30; 11 bases line up with TRBD1. The CDR3 contains 14 residues. Trimming took 2 bases from V and 4 from J; bases not matched to a gene: 3. Germline V CDR1 and CDR2: GTSNPN, SVGIG (reference sequence). The CDR3 region is CAWSLGTGGYGYTF. CDR3 coding DNA: TGTGCCTGGAGTCTGGGGACAGGGGGCTATGGCTACACCTTC.

This chain links TRBV25-1 with TRBJ1-1; D is uncertain. Germline CDR1 and CDR2: MGHDK and SYGVNS. CDR3 length: 15 residues. V was cut by 5 bases and J by 0 bases, with 13 bases left in between. CDR3 DNA sequence: TGTGCCAGCAGTTTGGGCAGTAGCATGAACACTGAAGCTTTCTTT. Protein: CASSLGSSMNTEAFF. Full variable domain (missing parts from reference TRBV25-1 and TRBJ1-1): EADIYQTPRYLVIGTGKKITLECSQTMGHDKMYWYQQDPGMELHLIHYSYGVNSTEKGDLSSESTVSRIRTEHFPLTLESARPSHTSQYLCASSLGSSMNTEAFFGQGTRLTVV.

This clonotype was counted at least ten times. J is TRBJ2-7 and V is TRBV12-3 or TRBV12-4, with unresolved D. V lost 5 bases to trimming and J lost 2 bases, with 10 bases between them. The CDR3 contains 13 residues. The CDR3 is CASSPQPAYEQYF. CDR3 bases: TGTGCCAGCAGTCCCCAGCCGGCCTACGAGCAGTACTTC.

V and J are TRBV7-3 and TRBJ1-1, with no clear D. Germline CDR1 is SGHTA and CDR2 is FQGTGA. The CDR3 totals 15 residues. Trimming removed 2 bases from V and 0 bases from J, with 10 bases in between. The CDR3 spells CASSLGLHMNTEAFF. The CDR3 DNA sequence: TGTGCCAGCAGCTTAGGGCTGCATATGAACACTGAAGCTTTCTTT. Full variable domain (outside the CDR3, taken from reference TRBV7-3 and TRBJ1-1): GAGVSQTPSNKVTEKGKYVELRCDPISGHTALYWYRQSLGQGPEFLIYFQGTGAADDSGLPNDRFFAVRPEGSVSTLKIQRTERGDSAVYLCASSLGLHMNTEAFFGQGTRLTVV.

This clonotype was counted at least ten times. The genes are TRBV25-1 and TRBJ2-1; no firm D call. Germline CDR1 reads MGHDK; CDR2 reads SYGVNS. Trimming removed 1 base at V and 6 bases at J, with 13 bases between. CDR3 size: 15 residues. The CDR3: CASSEFLGFRNEQFF. CDR3 DNA sequence: TGTGCCAGCAGTGAATTTTTGGGCTTCCGCAATGAGCAGTTCTTC.

The genes are TRBV14 and TRBJ1-1, with 7 bases that match TRBD1. Germline CDR1 SGHDN, CDR2 FVKESK. The CDR3 length is 16 residues. The V gene end was trimmed by 3 bases and the J gene end by 6 bases; junction bases not matched to a gene: 13. The CDR3 sequence is CASSQSRQGIGAEAFF. The CDR3, as DNA: TGTGCCAGCAGCCAGAGCCGACAGGGAATAGGAGCTGAAGCTTTCTTT.

The chain is built from TRBV15 and TRBJ1-4; D uncertain. Germline CDR1 is LNHNV and CDR2 is YYDKDF (reference sequence). The CDR3 runs to 15 residues. Trimming removed 1 base at V and 6 bases at J, with 12 bases between. CDR3 sequence: CATSRGGGLDEKLFF. CDR3 coding DNA: TGTGCCACCAGCAGAGGGGGAGGGCTCGATGAAAAACTGTTTTTT.